This T cell receptor (beta chain) was obtained from a study of blood T cell repertoires in COVID-19. Sequencing was performed with immunoSEQ multiplex PCR; in TCRdb, only in-frame clones are kept and a portion is missing. The sample lists 80,000 to 130,000 clones; just over 85% were seen once. Germline CDR1 SGHRS, CDR2 YFSETQ. Between the trimmed V and J ends, which lost 3 bases and 6 bases, there was a span of 13 bases. The CDR3 covers 15 residues. The source is a woman between 45 and 65 years old who had recovered from COVID-19. Sample: PBMCs or T cells enriched from blood (not recorded which). This chain links TRBV5-1 with TRBJ1-6, with a weak D call TRBD1 (5 bases). As DNA, the CDR3 is TGCGCCAGCAGCTCCGACATGGGGCGTAATTCACCCCTCCACTTT. This gives the protein CASSSDMGRNSPLHF.